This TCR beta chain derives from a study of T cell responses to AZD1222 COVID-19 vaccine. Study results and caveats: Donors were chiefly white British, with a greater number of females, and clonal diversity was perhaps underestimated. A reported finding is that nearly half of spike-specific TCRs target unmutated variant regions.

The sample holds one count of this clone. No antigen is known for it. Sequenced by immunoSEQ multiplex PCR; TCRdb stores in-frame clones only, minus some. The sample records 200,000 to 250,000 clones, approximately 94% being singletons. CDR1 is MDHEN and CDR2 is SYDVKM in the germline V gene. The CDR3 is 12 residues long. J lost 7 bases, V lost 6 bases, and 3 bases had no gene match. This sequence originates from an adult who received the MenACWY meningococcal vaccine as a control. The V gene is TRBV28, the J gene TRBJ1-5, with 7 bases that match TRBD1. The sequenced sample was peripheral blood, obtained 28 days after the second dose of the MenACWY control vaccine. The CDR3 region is CASSPGGQPQHF. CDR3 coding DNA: TGTGCCAGCAGCCCAGGGGGGCAGCCCCAGCATTTT.